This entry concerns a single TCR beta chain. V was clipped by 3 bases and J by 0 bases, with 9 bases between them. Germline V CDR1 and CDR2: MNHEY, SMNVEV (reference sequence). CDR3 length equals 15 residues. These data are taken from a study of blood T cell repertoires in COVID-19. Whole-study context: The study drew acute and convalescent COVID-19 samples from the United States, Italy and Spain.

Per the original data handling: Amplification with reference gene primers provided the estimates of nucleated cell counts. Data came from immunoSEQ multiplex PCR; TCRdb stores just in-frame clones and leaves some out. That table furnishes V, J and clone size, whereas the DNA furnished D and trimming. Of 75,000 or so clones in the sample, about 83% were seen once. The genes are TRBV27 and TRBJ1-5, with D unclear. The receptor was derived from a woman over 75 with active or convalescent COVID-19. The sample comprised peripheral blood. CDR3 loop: CASSFSSYSNQPQHF. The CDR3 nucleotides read TGTGCCAGCAGTTTCTCTTCGTATAGCAATCAGCCCCAGCATTTT.